This T cell receptor (beta chain) was profiled in a study of shared clonotypes between healthy human individuals. Data came from immunoSEQ multiplex PCR; TCRdb stores just in-frame clones and leaves some out. The table includes about 2.3 million clones, over 90% detected once. The CDR3 consists of 16 residues. CDR1 MGHRA and CDR2 YSYEKL come from the germline V gene. Trimming left V 0 bases short and J 2 bases short, with 11 bases between. Source material: naive CD4+ T cells from PBMCs. The subset: CD45RA+ positively selected. V usage is TRBV4-1 and J usage is TRBJ2-1; possible D gene TRBD2, 6 bases. The receptor comes from a man younger than 35 in good health. Some clones in this sample may be carry-over from other donors' samples. CDR3 coding DNA: TGCGCCAGCAGCCAAGATTGGAGGAGGGCCTACAATGAGCAGTTCTTC. Its protein product is CASSQDWRRAYNEQFF.